These T cell receptor beta chains were read from a single sample in a study of T cells in Graves' hyperthyroidism and ophthalmopathy. MiXCR was run by TCRdb on the multiplex PCR reads, yielding one entry per CDR3 protein. The table has about 580,000 distinct CDR3 sequences, approximately 13% seen once. The sequenced sample was blood. The origin of the receptors is a woman aged 25-40 years with Graves' hyperthyroidism that later progressed to Graves' ophthalmopathy. CDR3s include the opening cysteine and the closing phenylalanine or tryptophan. Each record gives: D gene, J gene, V gene, clone size, CDR3 DNA, CDR3 protein. The D gene is left open where the match is weak. Clone size appears in some rows only: once, few, many, or a class for an expanded clone.

NA	TRBJ2-1	TRBV7-9	few	TGTGCCAGCAGCACCCAGGGTCGGGAGCAGTTCTTC	CASSTQGREQFF
NA	TRBJ1-1	TRBV4-2	NA	TGTGCCAGCAGCCAAGAAAAGAACACTGAAGCTTTCTTT	CASSQEKNTEAFF
TRBD1	TRBJ1-1	TRBV12-3/TRBV12-4	many	TGTGCCAGCAGTCCCCTTGGACAGGGGATGAACACTGAAGCTTTCTTT	CASSPLGQGMNTEAFF
NA	TRBJ2-2	TRBV6-5	few	TGTGCCAGCAGTTACGTCGCGATCGGGGGCACCGGGGAGCTGTTTTTT	CASSYVAIGGTGELFF
TRBD1	TRBJ2-5	TRBV5-1	once	TGCGCCAGCAGCTTCGGGACAGGGCACCGAGAGACCCAGTACTTC	CASSFGTGHRETQYF
NA	TRBJ2-1	TRBV10-3	many	TGTGCCTCTGGCGACTACTTGGGATCCTACAATGAGCAGTTCTTC	CASGDYLGSYNEQFF
NA	TRBJ2-1	TRBV9	few	TGTGCCAGCAGCGAGGGACTCTCTAATGAGCAGTTCTTC	CASSEGLSNEQFF
TRBD2	TRBJ2-5	TRBV20-1	many	TGCAGTGCCCCGGGGGGTTCGTACCAAGAGACCCAGTACTTC	CSAPGGSYQETQYF
NA	TRBJ2-3	TRBV3-1	many	TGTGCCAGCAGCCAAGAAGGTCGGTGGGAGGACGCAGATACGCAGTATTTT	CASSQEGRWEDADTQYF
TRBD2	TRBJ2-4	TRBV4-1	many	TGCGCCAGCAGCCAAGATCCCCTAGCGGCTCAGTACTTC	CASSQDPLAAQYF
NA	TRBJ2-3	TRBV3-1	many	TGTGCCAGCGGAGAAACCGACAGCACAGATACGCAGTATTTT	CASGETDSTDTQYF
TRBD1	TRBJ2-7	TRBV7-6	NA	TGTGCCAGCAGCTTAGGGACAGGCCACCGTGGCGAGCAGTACTTC	CASSLGTGHRGEQYF
NA	TRBJ2-3	TRBV5-1	many	TGCGCCAGCAGCTCAACCCAACCACTAGCCCAATGGCTGGCAGATACGCAGTATTTT	CASSSTQPLAQWLADTQYF
NA	TRBJ2-7	TRBV5-1	few	TGCGCCAGCAGCTGGGGTAGGCCCCCGCTCGAGCAGTACTTC	CASSWGRPPLEQYF
TRBD1	TRBJ2-3	TRBV19	few	TGTGCCAGTAGTATACGGGACAGGGGATCAGATACGCAGTATTTT	CASSIRDRGSDTQYF
TRBD1	TRBJ1-2	TRBV12-3/TRBV12-4	many	TGTGCCAGCAGTTTTACCCAAGTAGGGGGCGACTATGGCTACACCTTC	CASSFTQVGGDYGYTF
NA	TRBJ2-7	TRBV12-3/TRBV12-4	NA	TGTGCCAGCAGGCAGACCCAGGGCGAGCAGTACTTC	CASRQTQGEQYF
NA	TRBJ2-1	TRBV20-1	few	TGCAGTGCTACATTATATAACGCGGAATGGTCGATTATCAACAATGAGCAGTTCTTC	CSATLYNAEWSIINNEQFF
NA	TRBJ2-2	TRBV5-5	NA	TGTGCCAGCAGCTTGTTGCAGTTCACCGGGGAGCTGTTTTTT	CASSLLQFTGELFF
NA	TRBJ2-1	TRBV27	few	TGTGCCAGCAGGCGGGCCTCCTACAATGAGCAGTTCTTC	CASRRASYNEQFF
TRBD1	TRBJ2-7	TRBV2	many	TGTGCCAGCAGGGACCGGGACAGTTCAAACGAGCAGTACTTC	CASRDRDSSNEQYF
NA	TRBJ1-2	TRBV27	NA	TGTGCCAGCAGTTCTTACCAGGGTGGGAGCTATGGCTACACCTTC	CASSSYQGGSYGYTF
NA	TRBJ1-5	TRBV28	many	TGTGCCAGCAGTTTGACCGGGACACGAAATCAGCCCCAGCATTTT	CASSLTGTRNQPQHF
NA	TRBJ1-5	TRBV5-1	NA	TGCGCCAGCAGCTCGCACGGCGATAGCAATCAGCCCCAGCATTTT	CASSSHGDSNQPQHF